The next 11 T cell receptor beta chains were all read from a single sample in a study of T cell responses to AZD1222 COVID-19 vaccine. Generated by immunoSEQ multiplex PCR, the TCRdb table keeps only in-frame clones and is missing some. The profile shows roughly 93,000 clones, about nine tenths of them singletons. The sample was peripheral blood, taken on day 0 of AZD1222 vaccination. These receptors all stem from an adult in good health.

The rearrangement joins TRBV7-6 to TRBJ2-3; D is ambiguous. The CDR3 spans 13 residues. CDR1 is SGHVS and CDR2 is FNYEAQ in the germline V gene. V lost 1 base and J 2 bases, leaving 4 bases between the germline ends. In DNA form, the CDR3 reads TGTGCCAGCAGCTTAGTTCACACAGATACGCAGTATTTT. Translated: CASSLVHTDTQYF.

The rearrangement uses TRBV28 and TRBJ1-5, with D unresolved. V shed 7 bases and J shed 2 bases, with 12 bases lying between them. This CDR3 is built from 14 residues. The germline V gene has CDR1 MDHEN and CDR2 SYDVKM. The CDR3: CASTTAAGNQPQHF. CDR3 in DNA: TGTGCCAGCACTACGGCGGCAGGCAATCAGCCCCAGCATTTT.

The genes are TRBV9 and TRBJ2-7; TRBD1 matches 10 bases. This CDR3 comprises 13 residues. Germline V gives CDR1 SGDLS, CDR2 YYNGEE. The V and J ends lost 2 bases and 9 bases, in that order; junction bases with no gene match: 5. The CDR3 is CASSVGTGEGQYF. The CDR3 region has the DNA TGTGCCAGCAGCGTCGGGACAGGGGAAGGGCAGTACTTC.

This clone was seen once. The CDR3 nucleotides are TGTGCCAGTGTCCAATCTTCCTACAATGAGCAGTTCTTC. Protein sequence: CASVQSSYNEQFF. This rearrangement joins TRBV19 to TRBJ2-1; no firm D call. V was cut by 8 bases and J by 1 base, with 9 bases left in between. The CDR3 runs to 13 residues. Germline loops: CDR1 LNHDA, CDR2 SQIVND (reference sequence). Combining the CDR3 with reference TRBV19 and TRBJ2-1 gives the whole variable domain DGGITQSPKYLFRKEGQNVTLSCEQNLNHDAMYWYRQDPGQGLRLIYYSQIVNDFQKGDIAEGYSVSREKKESFPLTVTSAQKNPTAFYLCASVQSSYNEQFFGPGTRLTVL.

This rearrangement joins TRBV24-1 to TRBJ2-5; TRBD1 matches at 10 bases. The CDR3 extends over 16 amino acids. Per germline, CDR1 KGHDR and CDR2 SFDVKD. V lost 3 bases to trimming and J lost 7 bases; unmatched junction nucleotides: 10. CDR3 sequence: CATSDPGQGSPRTQYF. The CDR3 coding sequence is TGTGCCACCAGTGATCCGGGACAGGGGTCGCCTCGGACCCAGTACTTC.

The rearrangement links TRBV4-1 to TRBJ1-1; D ambiguous. Germline V gene lookup returns CDR1 MGHRA and CDR2 YSYEKL. The CDR3 consists of 14 residues. V was clipped by 3 bases and J by 4 bases, with 12 bases between them. This chain's CDR3 is CASSHMGWGTEAFF. The CDR3, as DNA: TGCGCCAGCAGCCATATGGGTTGGGGCACTGAAGCTTTCTTT.

The chain is built from TRBV28 and TRBJ1-4; D is perhaps TRBD1 (6 bases). CDR3 length: 14 residues. Germline V gene lookup returns CDR1 MDHEN and CDR2 SYDVKM. V lost 4 bases and J 5 bases, leaving 11 bases between the germline ends. The CDR3 DNA reads TGTGCCAGCAGTTCAGGACAGCCCAATGAAAAACTGTTTTTT. This encodes CASSSGQPNEKLFF.

The chain joins TRBV24-1 to TRBJ2-3, with 13 bases identical to TRBD2. V gave up 5 bases and J gave up 5 bases; unmatched junction bases: 12. Germline V gene lookup returns CDR1 KGHDR and CDR2 SFDVKD. The CDR3 extends over 18 amino acids. CDR3 protein: CATSVPRDRTSGRDTQYF. The CDR3, as DNA: TGTGCCACCAGTGTACCACGGGACAGGACTAGCGGGAGAGATACGCAGTATTTT.

This clone appeared once. V is TRBV30 and J is TRBJ2-1, with D unclear. Germline V gene data show CDR1 as GTSNPN and CDR2 as SVGIG (reference sequence). The CDR3 consists of 11 residues. V lost 3 bases and J 8 bases, leaving 8 bases between the germline ends. The CDR3, as DNA: TGTGCCTGGAGCCGCAATTATGAGCAGTTCTTC. Protein product: CAWSRNYEQFF.

The gene calls are TRBV18 and TRBJ2-3; 16 bases line up with TRBD2. The CDR3 contains 19 residues. Germline loops: CDR1 KGHSH, CDR2 LQKENI. V lost 1 base and J lost 1; bases outside the gene matches: 5. The CDR3 region is CASSPLPGTSGRGTDTQYF. The CDR3 region has the DNA TGTGCCAGCTCACCACTCCCTGGGACTAGCGGGAGGGGCACAGATACGCAGTATTTT.

The CDR3: CASSSLAGGDYNEQFF. The CDR3 region has the DNA TGTGCCAGTAGTTCACTAGCGGGAGGGGACTACAATGAGCAGTTCTTC. The rearrangement uses TRBV19 and TRBJ2-1; 13 bases line up with TRBD2. Unmatched junction bases numbered 4, after V lost 5 bases and J lost 3 bases. Germline lookup yields CDR1 LNHDA and CDR2 SQIVND (reference sequence). The CDR3 has 16 residues. Using reference TRBV19 and TRBJ2-1 for the parts outside the CDR3, the full variable domain is DGGITQSPKYLFRKEGQNVTLSCEQNLNHDAMYWYRQDPGQGLRLIYYSQIVNDFQKGDIAEGYSVSREKKESFPLTVTSAQKNPTAFYLCASSSLAGGDYNEQFFGPGTRLTVL.